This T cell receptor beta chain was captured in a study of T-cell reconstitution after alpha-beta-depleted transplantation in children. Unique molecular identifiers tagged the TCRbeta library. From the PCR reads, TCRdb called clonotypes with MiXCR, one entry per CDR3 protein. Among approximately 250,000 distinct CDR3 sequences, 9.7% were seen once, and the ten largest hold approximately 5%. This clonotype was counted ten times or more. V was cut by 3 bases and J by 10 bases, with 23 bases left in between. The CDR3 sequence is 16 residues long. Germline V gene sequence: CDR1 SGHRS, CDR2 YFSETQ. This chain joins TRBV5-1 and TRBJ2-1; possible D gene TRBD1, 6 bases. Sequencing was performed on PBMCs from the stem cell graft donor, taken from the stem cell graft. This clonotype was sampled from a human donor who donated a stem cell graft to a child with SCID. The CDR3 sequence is CASSSNSGAGVEEQFF. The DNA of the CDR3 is TGCGCCAGCAGCTCTAACTCCGGGGCAGGGGTAGAAGAGCAGTTCTTC.